This T cell receptor (beta chain) was sequenced in a study of blood T cell repertoires in COVID-19. Overall study context: Donors in the United States, Italy and Spain gave samples during acute or convalescent COVID-19.

The CDR3 loop spans 16 amino acids. V shed 5 bases, J shed 6 bases, and the junction held 13 bases outside the gene matches. Germline lookup yields CDR1 KGHSH and CDR2 LQKENI. Study processing details: Amplification of reference gene primers provided the estimated nucleated cell counts. TCRdb's table, derived via immunoSEQ multiplex PCR, lists solely in-frame clones and lacks some. For V, J and clone size, that table is used; D and trimming come from the DNA. The sample shows roughly 200,000 clones, around 86% of them seen only once. The origin of this receptor is a man in his forties or fifties with acute or convalescent COVID-19. Sample: peripheral blood. The J gene is TRBJ1-1, the V gene TRBV18, with TRBD1 identical over 9 bases. CDR3 nucleotide sequence: TGTGCCAGCTCAACGGACAGGGGAGGAACGGTGGCTGAAGCTTTCTTT. Translating it yields CASSTDRGGTVAEAFF. Complete variable domain (other parts from reference TRBV18 and TRBJ1-1): NAGVMQNPRHLVRRRGQEARLRCSPMKGHSHVYWYRQLPEEGLKFMVYLQKENIIDESGMPKERFSAEFPKEGPSILRIQQVVRGDSAAYFCASSTDRGGTVAEAFFGQGTRLTVV.